This is a list of T cell receptor beta chains from one sample in a study of T cells in Graves' hyperthyroidism and ophthalmopathy. TCRdb recomputed calls from the multiplex PCR reads with MiXCR, one row per CDR3 protein. The sample lists roughly 300,000 distinct CDR3 sequences, approximately 13% occurring once. Sequenced: blood. The receptors derive from a young woman with Graves' hyperthyroidism. CDR3s include the opening cysteine and the closing phenylalanine or tryptophan. The D gene is left open where the match is weak. Clone size is stated in some rows and not others, as once, few, many or a class when expanded.

v_gene,d_gene,len,j_gene,abundance,CDR3aa,CDR3nt
TRBV7-2,-,14,TRBJ2-3,many,CASSPRMGTDTQYF,TGTGCCAGCAGCCCCCGGATGGGCACAGATACGCAGTATTTT
TRBV20-1,-,16,TRBJ1-5,-,CSARVGRIYSNQPQHF,TGCAGTGCTAGAGTGGGAAGGATTTATAGCAATCAGCCCCAGCATTTT
TRBV10-1,-,15,TRBJ2-7,many,CASSGTRRGLYEQYF,TGCGCCAGCAGTGGGACACGTAGAGGGCTCTACGAGCAGTACTTC
TRBV29-1,-,12,TRBJ2-3,-,CTVSTVTDTQYF,TGCACCGTATCCACGGTCACAGATACGCAGTATTTT
TRBV19,-,13,TRBJ2-1,few,CATQKDSYNEQFF,TGTGCCACCCAGAAAGACAGCTACAATGAGCAGTTCTTC
TRBV9,-,17,TRBJ1-4,-,CASSETATQATNEKLFF,TGTGCCAGCAGCGAGACGGCCACTCAGGCAACTAATGAAAAACTGTTTTTT
TRBV10-3,-,14,TRBJ2-3,-,CAISESTNTDTQYF,TGTGCCATCAGTGAGTCGACCAACACAGATACGCAGTATTTT
TRBV20-1,-,14,TRBJ2-4,-,CSAIPGGPSDIQYF,TGCAGTGCAATTCCCGGGGGCCCCTCCGACATTCAGTACTTC
TRBV14,-,14,TRBJ2-5,many,CASSQEALQETQYF,TGTGCCAGCAGCCAAGAGGCTCTCCAAGAGACCCAGTACTTC
TRBV28,TRBD1,16,TRBJ1-4,few,CASSLREGVQGGKLYF,TGTGCCAGCAGTTTAAGGGAAGGGGTCCAGGGGGGTAAACTGTATTTT
TRBV28,TRBD2,14,TRBJ2-7,many,CASGTSGRMAQQYF,TGTGCCAGCGGCACTAGCGGGAGGATGGCCCAGCAGTACTTC
TRBV20-1,-,15,TRBJ1-1,many,CSARDMRRLATEAFF,TGCAGTGCTAGAGATATGAGACGATTGGCCACTGAAGCTTTCTTT
TRBV6-1,-,15,TRBJ2-1,many,CASSVGEGGYNEQFF,TGTGCCAGCAGTGTAGGAGAGGGCGGATACAATGAGCAGTTCTTC
TRBV6-1,TRBD1,16,TRBJ2-3,-,CASSPILGTGTDTQYF,TGTGCCAGCAGTCCAATACTAGGGACAGGCACAGATACGCAGTATTTT
TRBV20-1,-,13,TRBJ2-3,few,CSARDSSTDTQYF,TGCAGTGCTAGGGACAGCAGCACAGATACGCAGTATTTT
TRBV19,-,17,TRBJ2-1,few,CASSTHRTARDPNEQFF,TGTGCCAGTAGTACCCACCGAACAGCGAGAGACCCCAATGAGCAGTTCTTC